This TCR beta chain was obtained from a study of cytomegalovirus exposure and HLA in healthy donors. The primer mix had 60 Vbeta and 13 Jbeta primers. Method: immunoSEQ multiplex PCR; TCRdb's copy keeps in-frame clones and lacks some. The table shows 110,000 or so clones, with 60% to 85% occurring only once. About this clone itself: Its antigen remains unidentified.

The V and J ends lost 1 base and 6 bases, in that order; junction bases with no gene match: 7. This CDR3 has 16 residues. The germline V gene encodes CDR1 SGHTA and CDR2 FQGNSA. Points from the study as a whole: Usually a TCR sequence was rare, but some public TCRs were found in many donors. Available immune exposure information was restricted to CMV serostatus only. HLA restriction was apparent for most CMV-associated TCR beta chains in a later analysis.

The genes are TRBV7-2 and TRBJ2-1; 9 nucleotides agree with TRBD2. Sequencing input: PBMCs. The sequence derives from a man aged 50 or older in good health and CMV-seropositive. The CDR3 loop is CASSLGGSGRPNEQFF. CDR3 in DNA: TGTGCCAGCAGCTTAGGTGGTAGCGGGAGACCCAATGAGCAGTTCTTC.